These 28 T cell receptor beta chains were all obtained from the same sample, sequenced in a study of T cell responses to AZD1222 COVID-19 vaccine. Profiled with immunoSEQ multiplex PCR; TCRdb holds only in-frame clones, not every one. There are about 86,000 clones in the sample; about 92% occur only once, and around 3% lies in the top ten. The specimen was peripheral blood, collected on day 0 of AZD1222 vaccination. The receptors derive from an adult in good health.

CDR3 sequence (DNA): TGCGCCAGCAGTCAGCCCCGATGGGGCCCAGCACTGAGGGAGCAGTACTTC. Its protein product is CASSQPRWGPALREQYF. The rearrangement links TRBV23-1 to TRBJ2-7; the D gene is possibly TRBD1 (5 bases). TRBV23-1 is known as an ORF, though its function is uncertain. The CDR3 is 17 residues long. V was pared by 3 bases and J by 7 bases, with 25 bases between.

The chain carries TRBV15 and TRBJ2-1; possible D gene TRBD1, 5 bases. Looked up from germline, CDR1 is LNHNV and CDR2 is YYDKDF (reference sequence). The CDR3 extends over 14 amino acids. V lost 0 bases, J lost 6 bases, and 9 bases lay in between. CDR3 residues: CATSRDRASNEQFF. DNA for the CDR3: TGTGCCACCAGCAGAGACAGGGCCAGCAATGAGCAGTTCTTC.

As to this clone: An end of the junction does not agree with germline; a read error may underlie this. The CDR3 DNA sequence: TGTGCCAGCAGACCAACGACAGCTGGGAACACCATATATTTT. Protein sequence: CASRPTTAGNTIYF. The chain couples TRBV5-8 to TRBJ1-3; possible D gene TRBD1, 5 bases. Looked up from germline, CDR1 is SGHTS and CDR2 is YDEGEE. The CDR3 is 14 residues long.

V gene TRBV30 combines with J gene TRBJ1-6, with 7 bases that match TRBD1. The CDR3 loop spans 13 amino acids. Germline lookup yields CDR1 GTSNPN and CDR2 SVGIG (reference sequence). With 3 bases clipped from V and 10 bases from J, the junction kept 6 bases outside the gene matches. The CDR3 is CAWRETGTSPLHF. CDR3 nucleotide sequence: TGTGCCTGGAGAGAGACAGGGACCTCACCCCTCCACTTT. The full variable domain, with the rest looked up from reference TRBV30 and TRBJ1-6, is SQTIHQWPATLVQPVGSPLSLECTVEGTSNPNLYWYRQAAGRGLQLLFYSVGIGQISSEVPQNLSASRPQDRQFILSSKKLLLSDSGFYLCAWRETGTSPLHFGNGTRLTVT.

The chain is built from TRBV9 and TRBJ2-1, with a tentative D call TRBD2 (5 bases). Germline values: CDR1 SGDLS, CDR2 YYNGEE. The CDR3 length is 16 residues. Trimming took off 1 base at V and 0 bases at J, with 11 bases between the two ends. The DNA for the CDR3 is TGTGCCAGCAGCGTAAGGGCGGGTCTCTCCTACAATGAGCAGTTCTTC. Translation gives CASSVRAGLSYNEQFF. The variable domain in full, with the rest retrieved from reference TRBV9 and TRBJ2-1, is DSGVTQTPKHLITATGQRVTLRCSPRSGDLSVYWYQQSLDQGLQFLIQYYNGEERAKGNILERFSAQQFPDLHSELNLSSLELGDSALYFCASSVRAGLSYNEQFFGPGTRLTVL.

V usage is TRBV18 and J usage is TRBJ1-4; D uncertain. The germline CDR1 and CDR2 sequences are KGHSH and LQKENI. The CDR3 covers 13 residues. With 5 bases removed from V and 6 bases from J, the gap between germline ends came to 10 bases. CDR3 sequence (DNA): TGTGCCAGCTCAGGGAGTTTGGATGAAAAACTGTTTTTT. This encodes CASSGSLDEKLFF.

The chain employs TRBV27 and TRBJ2-3; D assignment may be TRBD1 or TRBD2 (5 bases each). The CDR3 consists of 16 residues. V was trimmed by 1 base and J by 3 bases, leaving 14 bases between them. The germline CDR1 and CDR2 sequences are MNHEY and SMNVEV (reference sequence). In nucleotides, the CDR3 is TGTGCCAGCAGTTTATTAGGTGGGGGTGGTACAGATACGCAGTATTTT. Protein: CASSLLGGGGTDTQYF.

This chain connects TRBV6-5 to TRBJ1-4; D might be TRBD1 (5 bases). This CDR3 contains 11 residues. Looked up from germline, CDR1 is MNHEY and CDR2 is SVGAGI. V lost 6 bases to trimming and J lost 11 bases, with 10 bases between them. The CDR3 sequence: CASSWGDKLFF. The CDR3 DNA sequence: TGTGCCAGCAGCTGGGGGGATAAACTGTTTTTT.

This clone was seen once. The chain employs TRBV12-3 or TRBV12-4 and TRBJ2-7, with 7 positions matching TRBD2. The CDR3 extends over 13 amino acids. V shed 8 bases, J shed 3 bases, and the junction held 7 bases outside the gene matches. CDR3 sequence: CASQLATDYEQYF. In DNA, the CDR3 is TGTGCCAGCCAACTAGCGACAGACTACGAGCAGTACTTC.

The J gene is TRBJ2-1, the V gene TRBV7-9; 9 nucleotides line up with TRBD2. Germline CDR1 SEHNR, CDR2 FQNEAQ (reference sequence). The length of the CDR3 is 14 residues. J lost 6 bases, V lost 5 bases, and 5 bases had no gene match. CDR3 sequence reads: CASSRAGGFNEQFF. The CDR3 DNA follows: TGTGCCAGCAGCCGAGCGGGAGGCTTCAATGAGCAGTTCTTC.

The V gene is TRBV29-1, the J gene TRBJ2-2, with 10 bases fitting TRBD2. In germline, CDR1 is SQVTM, CDR2 ANQGSEA. The CDR3 runs 14 residues. J gave up 4 bases and V 3 bases, and 2 bases lay outside the gene matches. The DNA of the CDR3 is TGCAGCGTTGAGTCTAGCGGGGGCACCGGGGAGCTGTTTTTT. Translation gives CSVESSGGTGELFF.

CDR3 region: CASRGMNTEAFF. As DNA, the CDR3 is TGTGCCAGTAGGGGAATGAACACTGAAGCTTTCTTT. This chain uses TRBV19 with TRBJ1-1, with no clear D. CDR1 LNHDA and CDR2 SQIVND come from the germline V gene (reference sequence). The CDR3 totals 12 residues. V lost 6 bases and J 0 bases, leaving 5 bases between the germline ends.

This chain links TRBV27 with TRBJ1-2; 11 bases fit TRBD1. Germline assignment: CDR1 MNHEY and CDR2 SMNVEV (reference sequence). The V gene end was trimmed by 8 bases and the J gene end by 5 bases; junction bases not matched to a gene: 13. The CDR3 length is 16 residues. Written as DNA, the CDR3 is TGTGCCAGCGGCCTTGGACAGGGGGCGCCTGGGTATGGCTACACCTTC. Translated, it gives CASGLGQGAPGYGYTF.

This chain uses TRBV28 with TRBJ1-6; D perhaps matches TRBD1 (6 bases). The length of the CDR3 is 14 residues. V was trimmed by 7 bases and J by 6 bases, leaving 13 bases between them. Looked up from germline, CDR1 is MDHEN and CDR2 is SYDVKM. As DNA, the CDR3 is TGTGCCAGCAATACAGGGTCTCGTAATTCACCCCTCCACTTT. This sequence encodes CASNTGSRNSPLHF.

The rearrangement links TRBV28 to TRBJ2-1; 10 bases fit TRBD2. Germline CDR1 MDHEN, CDR2 SYDVKM. The junction had 7 bases not matched to a gene; V was cut back by 7 bases and J by 7 bases. This CDR3 is built from 14 residues. CDR3 sequence reads: CASIPGLALNEQFF. DNA for the CDR3: TGTGCCAGCATTCCGGGACTAGCGTTGAATGAGCAGTTCTTC.

The chain is built from TRBV5-6 and TRBJ1-1; D remains ambiguous. The V end lost 1 base, the J end lost 1 base, and 5 bases lay between the germline ends. This CDR3 spans 13 amino acids. The V gene's germline CDR1 is SGHDT and CDR2 YYEEEE. Here the CDR3 DNA reads TGTGCCAGCAGCTTGCCGGGGAACACTGAAGCTTTCTTT. Amino acid sequence: CASSLPGNTEAFF.

V usage is TRBV7-9 and J usage is TRBJ2-7; the match to TRBD2 covers 8 bases. This CDR3 is 18 amino acids long. CDR1 is SEHNR, CDR2 FQNEAQ, per germline (reference sequence). V lost 1 base to trimming and J lost 0 bases; unmatched junction nucleotides: 11. The CDR3 DNA is TGTGCCAGCAGCTTAGGGGGGCAGACTAGCGCGATCTCCTACGAGCAGTACTTC. Protein product: CASSLGGQTSAISYEQYF.

V and J are TRBV28 and TRBJ1-5, with 8 bases matching TRBD1. The junction had 2 bases not matched to a gene; V was cut back by 6 bases and J by 4 bases. CDR1 MDHEN and CDR2 SYDVKM come from the germline V gene. This CDR3 is 13 amino acids long. The CDR3 reads CASRDRENQPQHF. The CDR3 nucleotides are TGTGCCAGCAGGGACAGGGAGAATCAGCCCCAGCATTTT.

The chain joins TRBV18 to TRBJ1-3; D may be TRBD1 (6 bases). The CDR3 has 15 residues. V was trimmed by 6 bases and J by 0 bases, leaving 12 bases between them. CDR1 and CDR2 from the germline V gene are KGHSH and LQKENI. The CDR3 spells CASSSDRNSGNTIYF. The CDR3 nucleotides read TGTGCCAGCTCCTCCGACAGGAACTCTGGAAACACCATATATTTT.

V gene TRBV11-3 combines with J gene TRBJ2-7; 9 bases fit TRBD2. The J segment lost 3 bases and the V segment lost 10 bases, leaving 22 bases of the junction unmatched. The CDR3 extends over 18 amino acids. Germline V gene sequence: CDR1 SGHNT, CDR2 YENEEA. Here the CDR3 DNA reads TGTGCCACCGCTCTGGGGGCTAGCGGGATCCGGACGGACTACGAGCAGTACTTC. This translates into CATALGASGIRTDYEQYF.

The rearrangement links TRBV27 to TRBJ1-1; tentatively, D is TRBD1 (5 bases). V lost 8 bases and J 5 bases, leaving 15 bases between the germline ends. The CDR3 is 13 amino acids. Germline CDR1 reads MNHEY; CDR2 reads SMNVEV (reference sequence). CDR3 in amino acids: CASHTAGGTEAFF. For the CDR3, the DNA is TGTGCCAGCCATACCGCCGGGGGGACTGAAGCTTTCTTT.

This clone appeared a single time. V and J are TRBV13 and TRBJ2-7, with D uncertain. The length of the CDR3 is 14 residues. V was pared by 2 bases and J by 2 bases, with 10 bases between. CDR1 is PRHDT and CDR2 is FYEKMQ in the germline V gene (reference sequence). CDR3 coding DNA: TGTGCCAGCAGCTTATTGGGTCAGGCCTACGAGCAGTACTTC. This gives the protein CASSLLGQAYEQYF.

The table lists this clone with a few counts. The chain joins TRBV7-9 to TRBJ1-2; no reliable D call. Trimming stripped 1 base from V and 1 base from J, with 7 bases between. The CDR3 is 14 residues long. Germline lookup yields CDR1 SEHNR and CDR2 FQNEAQ (reference sequence). The chain's CDR3 is CASSLGSDNYGYTF. The CDR3 DNA sequence: TGTGCCAGCAGCTTAGGTTCTGATAACTATGGCTACACCTTC.

This rearrangement joins TRBV30 to TRBJ1-1; D gene uncertain. V lost 4 bases and J lost 8, with 23 bases in between. The CDR3 sequence is 15 residues long. CDR1 is GTSNPN, CDR2 SVGIG, per germline (reference sequence). The CDR3 coding sequence is TGTGCCTGGATGGGAGATCAGACGGAACCGTACGAAGCTTTCTTT. Encoded protein: CAWMGDQTEPYEAFF.

The V call is TRBV6-2 or TRBV6-3, the J call TRBJ2-1; D perhaps matches TRBD2 (5 bases). The CDR3 covers 12 residues. Germline V CDR1 and CDR2: MNHEY, SVGEGT. V was clipped by 5 bases and J by 7 bases, with 9 bases between them. CDR3 bases: TGTGCCAGCAGTGCTAGCTATAATGAGCAGTTCTTC. This translates into CASSASYNEQFF.

The rearrangement joins TRBV11-2 to TRBJ2-7; 9 bases are a match to TRBD1. CDR1 and CDR2 (germline): SGHAT, FQNNGV. With V trimmed by 3 bases and J by 6 bases, 18 bases remained unmatched. This CDR3 is built from 18 residues. CDR3 amino acids: CASSFSKTTGTGRGEQYF. The CDR3 nucleotides read TGTGCCAGCAGCTTTTCCAAAACGACCGGGACAGGGCGTGGCGAGCAGTACTTC. Full variable domain (rest looked up from reference TRBV11-2 and TRBJ2-7): EAGVAQSPRYKIIEKRQSVAFWCNPISGHATLYWYQQILGQGPKLLIQFQNNGVVDDSQLPKDRFSAERLKGVDSTLKIQPAKLEDSAVYLCASSFSKTTGTGRGEQYFGPGTRLTVT.

The V gene is TRBV5-1, the J gene TRBJ2-1, with TRBD2 identical over 9 bases. V lost 4 bases to trimming and J lost 0 bases; unmatched junction nucleotides: 5. The CDR3 is 16 residues long. Germline-derived CDR1 and CDR2 are SGHRS and YFSETQ. The CDR3 region is CASSPSGTLSYNEQFF. CDR3 nucleotide sequence: TGCGCCAGCAGCCCTAGCGGGACCCTCTCCTACAATGAGCAGTTCTTC.

The genes are TRBV11-2 and TRBJ2-7, with 13 bases matching TRBD2. V lost 0 bases to trimming and J lost 4 bases; unmatched junction nucleotides: 6. The length of the CDR3 is 17 residues. Germline V gene lookup returns CDR1 SGHAT and CDR2 FQNNGV. CDR3 loop: CASSLDPGLAGFYEQYF. CDR3 in DNA: TGTGCCAGCAGCTTAGATCCGGGACTAGCGGGATTTTACGAGCAGTACTTC.